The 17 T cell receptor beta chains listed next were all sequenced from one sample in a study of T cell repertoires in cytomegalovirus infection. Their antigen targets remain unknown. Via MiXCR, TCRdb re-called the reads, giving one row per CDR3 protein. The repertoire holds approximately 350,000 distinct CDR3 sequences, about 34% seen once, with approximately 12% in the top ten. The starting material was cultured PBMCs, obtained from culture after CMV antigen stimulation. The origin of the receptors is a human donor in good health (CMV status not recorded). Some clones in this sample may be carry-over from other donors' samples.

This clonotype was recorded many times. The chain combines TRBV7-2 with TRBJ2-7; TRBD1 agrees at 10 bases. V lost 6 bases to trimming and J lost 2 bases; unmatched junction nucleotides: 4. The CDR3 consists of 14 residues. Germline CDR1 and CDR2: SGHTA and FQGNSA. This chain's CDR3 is CASSPGTGAYEQYF. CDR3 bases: TGTGCCAGCAGTCCCGGGACAGGGGCCTACGAGCAGTACTTC.

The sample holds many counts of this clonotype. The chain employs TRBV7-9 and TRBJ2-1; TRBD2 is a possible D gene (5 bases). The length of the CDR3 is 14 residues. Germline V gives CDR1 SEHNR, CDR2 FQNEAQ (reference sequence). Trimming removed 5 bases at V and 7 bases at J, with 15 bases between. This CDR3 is CASSQGLGGNEQFF. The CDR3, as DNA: TGTGCCAGCAGCCAAGGACTGGGCGGGAATGAGCAGTTCTTC.

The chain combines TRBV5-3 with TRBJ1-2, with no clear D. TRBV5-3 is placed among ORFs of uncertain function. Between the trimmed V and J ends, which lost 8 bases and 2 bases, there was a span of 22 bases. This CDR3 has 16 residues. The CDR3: CASSMRSRERNYGYTF. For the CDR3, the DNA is TGTGCCAGCAGCATGCGTTCTAGGGAAAGGAACTATGGCTACACCTTC.

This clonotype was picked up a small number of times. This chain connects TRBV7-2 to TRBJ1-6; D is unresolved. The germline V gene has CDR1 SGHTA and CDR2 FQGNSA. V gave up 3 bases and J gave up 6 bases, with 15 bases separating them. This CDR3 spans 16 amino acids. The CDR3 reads CASSFSGGEGNSPLHF. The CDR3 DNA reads TGTGCCAGCAGCTTCTCCGGCGGGGAGGGTAATTCACCCCTCCACTTT.

CDR3 region: CASTPAGQETQYF. As DNA, the CDR3 is TGTGCCAGCACCCCGGCAGGGCAAGAGACCCAGTACTTC. The rearrangement uses TRBV27 and TRBJ2-5; D possibly corresponds to TRBD1 (5 bases). V shed 7 bases and J shed 2 bases, with 11 bases lying between them. CDR1 and CDR2 (germline): MNHEY, SMNVEV (reference sequence). The CDR3 is 13 residues long.

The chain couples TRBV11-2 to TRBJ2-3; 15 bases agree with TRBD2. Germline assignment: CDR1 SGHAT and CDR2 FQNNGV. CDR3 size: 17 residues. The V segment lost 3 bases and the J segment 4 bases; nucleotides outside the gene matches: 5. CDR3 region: CASSFRTSGRAPDTQYF. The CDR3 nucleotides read TGTGCCAGCAGCTTCCGGACTAGCGGGAGGGCCCCAGATACGCAGTATTTT.

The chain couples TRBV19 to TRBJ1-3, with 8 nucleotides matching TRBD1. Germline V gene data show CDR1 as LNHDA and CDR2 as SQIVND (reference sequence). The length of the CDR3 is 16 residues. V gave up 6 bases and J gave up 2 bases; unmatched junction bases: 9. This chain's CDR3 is CASSLTQGAPGNTIYF. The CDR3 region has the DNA TGTGCCAGTAGCCTAACCCAGGGGGCACCTGGAAACACCATATATTTT. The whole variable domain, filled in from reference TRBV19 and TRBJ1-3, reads DGGITQSPKYLFRKEGQNVTLSCEQNLNHDAMYWYRQDPGQGLRLIYYSQIVNDFQKGDIAEGYSVSREKKESFPLTVTSAQKNPTAFYLCASSLTQGAPGNTIYFGEGSWLTVV.

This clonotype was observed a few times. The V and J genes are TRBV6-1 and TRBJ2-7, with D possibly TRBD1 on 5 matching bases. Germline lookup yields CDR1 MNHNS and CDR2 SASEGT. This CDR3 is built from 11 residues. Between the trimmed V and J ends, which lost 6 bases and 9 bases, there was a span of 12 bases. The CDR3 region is CASRAGQGQYV. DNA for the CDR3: TGTGCCAGCAGGGCCGGTCAGGGGCAGTACGTC.

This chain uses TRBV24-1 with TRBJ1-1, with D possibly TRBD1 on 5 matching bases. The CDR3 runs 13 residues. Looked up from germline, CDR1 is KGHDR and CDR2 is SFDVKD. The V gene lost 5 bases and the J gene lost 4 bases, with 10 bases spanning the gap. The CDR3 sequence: CATSARGGTEAFF. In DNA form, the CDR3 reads TGTGCCACCAGTGCACGCGGGGGCACTGAAGCTTTCTTT.

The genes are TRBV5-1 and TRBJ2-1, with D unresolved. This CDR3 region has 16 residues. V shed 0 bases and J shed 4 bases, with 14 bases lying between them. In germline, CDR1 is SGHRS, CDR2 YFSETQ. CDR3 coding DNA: TGCGCCAGCAGCTTGGGAGCTCAACGAAATTACAATGAGCAGTTCTTC. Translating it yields CASSLGAQRNYNEQFF.

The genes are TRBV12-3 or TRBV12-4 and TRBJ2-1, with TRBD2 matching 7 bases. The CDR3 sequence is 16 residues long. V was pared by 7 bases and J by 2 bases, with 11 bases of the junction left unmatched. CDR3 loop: CASTGGTSVTYNEQFF. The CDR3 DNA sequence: TGTGCCAGCACCGGGGGTACTAGCGTAACCTACAATGAGCAGTTCTTC.

The CDR3 DNA reads TGCGCCAGCAGAGACGACAGGGTCGGGCCCAACACCGGGGAGCTGTTTTTT. It codes for CASRDDRVGPNTGELFF. The gene calls are TRBV5-1 and TRBJ2-2; 7 bases align to TRBD1. Per the germline V gene, CDR1 is SGHRS and CDR2 is YFSETQ. The CDR3 consists of 17 residues. With 5 bases clipped from V and 2 bases from J, the junction kept 12 bases outside the gene matches.

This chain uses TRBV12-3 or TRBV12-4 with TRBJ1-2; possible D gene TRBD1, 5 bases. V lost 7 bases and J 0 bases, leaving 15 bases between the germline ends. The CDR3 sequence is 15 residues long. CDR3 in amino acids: CASTFSGRANYGYTF. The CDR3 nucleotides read TGTGCCAGCACCTTTTCAGGGAGGGCTAACTATGGCTACACCTTC.

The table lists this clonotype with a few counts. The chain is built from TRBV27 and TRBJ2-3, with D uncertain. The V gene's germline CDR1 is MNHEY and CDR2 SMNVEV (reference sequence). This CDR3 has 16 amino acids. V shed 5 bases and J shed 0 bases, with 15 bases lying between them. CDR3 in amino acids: CASSPPPGTSTDTQYF. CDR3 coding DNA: TGTGCCAGCAGTCCCCCCCCGGGCACCAGCACAGATACGCAGTATTTT.

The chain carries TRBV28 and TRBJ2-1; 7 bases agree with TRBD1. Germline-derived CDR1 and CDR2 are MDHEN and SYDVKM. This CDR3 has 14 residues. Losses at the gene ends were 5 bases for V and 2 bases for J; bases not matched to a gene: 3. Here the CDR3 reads CASSPTGTYNEQFF. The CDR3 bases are TGTGCCAGCAGTCCGACAGGGACCTACAATGAGCAGTTCTTC.

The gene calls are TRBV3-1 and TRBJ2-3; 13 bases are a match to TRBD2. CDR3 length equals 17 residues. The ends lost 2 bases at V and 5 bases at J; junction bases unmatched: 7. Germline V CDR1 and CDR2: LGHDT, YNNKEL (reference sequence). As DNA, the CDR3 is TGTGCCAGCAGCCAAAGGACTAGCGGGAGTACGGGAGATACGCAGTATTTT. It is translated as CASSQRTSGSTGDTQYF.

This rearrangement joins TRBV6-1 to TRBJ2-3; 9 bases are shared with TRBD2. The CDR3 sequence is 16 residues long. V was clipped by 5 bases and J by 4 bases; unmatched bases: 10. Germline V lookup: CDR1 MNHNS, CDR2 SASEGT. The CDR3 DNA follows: TGTGCCAGCAGTACCCCAGGCGGGAGGGGAGCAGATACGCAGTATTTT. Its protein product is CASSTPGGRGADTQYF.